The 18 T cell receptor beta chains given below trace back to one sample, sequenced in a study of CD8+ T cells in alopecia areata. Following RNA extraction, reverse transcription yielded cDNA that acted as the sequencing template. The repertoire was sequenced with immunoSEQ multiplex PCR; TCRdb's copy has only in-frame clones and lacks some. The repertoire includes roughly 180,000 clones, about 63% of them detected once, and around 1.6% sits in the top ten. This material consisted of CD4+ T cells sorted from blood, taken at week 0. The source of these receptors is a human donor with alopecia areata.

The chain combines TRBV11-2 with TRBJ1-4; 9 bases are shared with TRBD1. The CDR3 runs to 15 residues. The germline V gene has CDR1 SGHAT and CDR2 FQNNGV. V shed 5 bases and J 8 bases; nucleotides not matched to a gene: 9. The CDR3 loop reads CASSPLGTGLEKLFF. The DNA of the CDR3 is TGTGCCAGCAGCCCCCTGGGGACAGGGTTGGAAAAACTGTTTTTT.

The table lists this clone with many counts. This sequence joins TRBV2 and TRBJ1-1; 8 bases are a match to TRBD1. Germline V lookup: CDR1 SNHLY, CDR2 FYNNEI. The J segment lost 0 bases and the V segment lost 10 bases, leaving 4 bases of the junction unmatched. This CDR3 is 13 amino acids long. The CDR3 loop reads CATRTGMNTEAFF. As DNA, the CDR3 is TGTGCCACCAGGACAGGGATGAACACTGAAGCTTTCTTT.

The chain carries TRBV11-3 and TRBJ2-7; the match to TRBD1 covers 7 bases. Per germline, CDR1 SGHNT and CDR2 YENEEA. The ends lost 2 bases at V and 4 bases at J; junction bases unmatched: 14. The CDR3 is made up of 17 amino acids. In DNA, the CDR3 is TGTGCCAGCAGCTTAATGAACCCCGGGACAGCGGATTACGAGCAGTACTTC. The encoded protein is CASSLMNPGTADYEQYF.

V is TRBV14 and J is TRBJ2-7; TRBD1 aligns across 7 bases. The CDR3 consists of 14 residues. Germline V lookup: CDR1 SGHDN, CDR2 FVKESK. V lost 5 bases, J lost 2 bases, and 6 bases stayed unmatched. The DNA for the CDR3 is TGTGCCAGCAGCACCCTGACAGGGACCTACGAGCAGTACTTC. It is translated as CASSTLTGTYEQYF.

The chain couples TRBV15 to TRBJ2-7; D not resolved. Trimming shortened V by 0 bases and J by 6 bases, and 12 bases separated the two germline ends. Germline CDR1 and CDR2: LNHNV and YYDKDF (reference sequence). CDR3 size: 14 residues. For the CDR3, the DNA is TGTGCCACCAGCAGAGATTTCTCGGTTGGCGAGCAGTACTTC. Translating it yields CATSRDFSVGEQYF.

This chain joins TRBV5-1 and TRBJ2-1; D is uncertain. The germline CDR1 and CDR2 sequences are SGHRS and YFSETQ. With 0 bases removed from V and 3 bases from J, the gap between germline ends came to 7 bases. The CDR3 has 14 residues. The CDR3 is CASSLGNHYNEQFF. The CDR3 DNA follows: TGCGCCAGCAGCTTGGGGAACCACTACAATGAGCAGTTCTTC.

This clone turned up a few times. The V gene is TRBV29-1, the J gene TRBJ1-2; D not certain. The CDR3 runs to 12 residues. Germline V gene data show CDR1 as SQVTM and CDR2 as ANQGSEA. V lost 6 bases and J 5 bases, leaving 13 bases between the germline ends. DNA of the CDR3: TGCAGCGTCGTATCTCGGACTTATGGCTACACCTTC. Translating gives CSVVSRTYGYTF.

The rearrangement uses TRBV27 and TRBJ1-1, with D unclear. CDR3 length equals 15 residues. Trimming pared 5 bases from V and 1 base from J, leaving 14 bases between. In germline, CDR1 is MNHEY, CDR2 SMNVEV (reference sequence). The CDR3 spells CASSLYRASNTEAFF. CDR3 DNA sequence: TGTGCCAGCAGTCTCTACCGGGCCTCGAACACTGAAGCTTTCTTT.

This chain links TRBV25-1 with TRBJ2-7; TRBD1 or TRBD2 may be the D gene (5 bases each). This CDR3 has 11 residues. Germline CDR1 reads MGHDK; CDR2 reads SYGVNS. V dropped 5 bases and J dropped 6 bases, with 8 bases sitting between them. CDR3 amino acids: CASSRGVEQYF. The DNA of the CDR3 is TGTGCCAGCAGTAGAGGGGTCGAGCAGTACTTC.

The CDR3 sequence: CAWSVLGYEQYF. The CDR3 nucleotides are TGTGCCTGGAGTGTACTGGGCTACGAGCAGTACTTC. The chain employs TRBV30 and TRBJ2-5; no reliable D call. The J call is doubtful: the DNA matches TRBJ2-7 better. The CDR3 has 12 amino acids. CDR1 and CDR2 from the germline V gene are GTSNPN and SVGIG (reference sequence).

There are a few counts of this clone. The rearrangement links TRBV4-3 to TRBJ2-7, with 7 bases identical to TRBD2. Germline loops: CDR1 LGHNA, CDR2 YSLEER. The junction had 6 bases not matched to a gene; V was cut back by 3 bases and J by 4 bases. The CDR3 has 14 residues. This CDR3 reads CASSQGGAIYEQYF. Here the CDR3 DNA reads TGCGCCAGCAGCCAGGGAGGGGCCATTTACGAGCAGTACTTC.

This chain joins TRBV30 and TRBJ1-2; D unresolved. This CDR3 has 13 residues. V lost 4 bases, J lost 5 bases, and 14 bases lay in between. Per germline, CDR1 GTSNPN and CDR2 SVGIG (reference sequence). The CDR3: CAWIQGSGYGYTF. CDR3 DNA: TGTGCCTGGATTCAAGGGAGTGGATATGGCTACACCTTC.

The gene calls are TRBV5-6 and TRBJ2-7, with D possibly matching TRBD1 (5 bases). Between the trimmed V and J ends, which lost 4 bases and 3 bases, there was a span of 14 bases. The V gene's germline CDR1 is SGHDT and CDR2 YYEEEE. CDR3 size: 14 residues. CDR3 residues: CASSPQQGNYEQYF. The CDR3 bases are TGTGCCAGCAGCCCTCAGCAGGGTAACTACGAGCAGTACTTC. The variable domain in full, completed from reference TRBV5-6 and TRBJ2-7, reads DAGVTQSPTHLIKTRGQQVTLRCSPKSGHDTVSWYQQALGQGPQFIFQYYEEEERQRGNFPDRFSGHQFPNYSSELNVNALLLGDSALYLCASSPQQGNYEQYFGPGTRLTVT.

CDR3 loop: CASSEKGGLLQETQYF. CDR3 in DNA: TGTGCCAGCAGTGAAAAGGGGGGCCTCCTTCAAGAGACCCAGTACTTC. This chain links TRBV25-1 with TRBJ2-5, with D tentatively TRBD1 or TRBD2 (6 bases each). V gave up 2 bases and J gave up 2 bases, with 15 bases separating them. The CDR3 spans 16 residues. Germline V gene data show CDR1 as MGHDK and CDR2 as SYGVNS. Looking up the rest from reference TRBV25-1 and TRBJ2-5 gives the full variable domain: EADIYQTPRYLVIGTGKKITLECSQTMGHDKMYWYQQDPGMELHLIHYSYGVNSTEKGDLSSESTVSRIRTEHFPLTLESARPSHTSQYLCASSEKGGLLQETQYFGPGTRLLVL.

Only a few counts were recorded for this clone. Other DNA sequences in this sample translate to the same CDR3. The V and J genes are TRBV30 and TRBJ1-5; no clear D. Germline-derived CDR1 and CDR2 are GTSNPN and SVGIG (reference sequence). The CDR3 runs to 13 residues. The V and J ends lost 2 bases and 2 bases respectively, with 7 bases between them. CDR3 in DNA: TGTGCCTGGAGTCAAACCGGCAATCAGCCCCAGCATTTT. It specifies CAWSQTGNQPQHF.

V is TRBV29-1 and J is TRBJ2-4; D not certain. CDR1 is SQVTM, CDR2 ANQGSEA, per germline. This CDR3 is built from 12 residues. The V gene lost 2 bases and the J gene lost 7 bases, with 9 bases spanning the gap. CDR3 amino acids: CSVETTQNIQYF. The CDR3 nucleotides are TGCAGCGTTGAAACAACCCAGAACATTCAGTACTTC.

The chain employs TRBV19 and TRBJ1-6; TRBD1 matches 7 bases. The CDR3 covers 15 residues. The V gene's germline CDR1 is LNHDA and CDR2 SQIVND (reference sequence). The V gene end was trimmed by 5 bases and the J gene end by 2 bases; junction bases not matched to a gene: 3. CDR3 in amino acids: CASSGDRAYNSPLHF. CDR3 sequence (DNA): TGTGCCAGTAGTGGTGACAGGGCCTATAATTCACCCCTCCACTTT.

The chain uses TRBV23-1 and TRBJ1-2, with unresolved D. TRBV23-1 is an open reading frame, and its role is uncertain. V shed 2 bases and J shed 1 base, with 11 bases lying between them. There are 15 residues in the CDR3. In DNA, the CDR3 is TGCGCCAGCAGTCAACCATTTACAGATAACTATGGCTACACCTTC. It codes for CASSQPFTDNYGYTF.